The table lists the clone carrying this T cell receptor beta chain with many counts. Its cognate antigen is unknown. There are 14 residues in the CDR3. Trimming removed 4 bases from V and 6 bases from J, with 12 bases in between. Germline CDR1 PRHDT, CDR2 FYEKMQ (reference sequence). This entry comes from a study of regulatory T cells in long-lasting Graves disease. Broader study findings: Analysis covered peripheral blood alone, not thyroid tissue.

Time point defined: newly diagnosed GD, antithyroid drugs for less than 3 months. PBMCs were the source of the RNA used for TCR sequencing. Building of the TCR beta libraries involved iRepertoire HTBI primers and Arm-PCR of CDR3 regions. TCRdb passed the multiplex PCR reads through MiXCR, listing each CDR3 protein once. Found here are a few hundred thousand distinct CDR3 sequences, roughly 18% of them singletons; the top ten hold approximately 20%. The clonotype was recovered from a female donor with Graves disease. The material was peripheral blood mononuclear cells (PBMCs), obtained at new diagnosis, from a patient treated with antithyroid drugs. This rearrangement joins TRBV13 to TRBJ1-4; D is perhaps TRBD1 (5 bases). The CDR3 region has the DNA TGTGCCAGCAGCTCGACAGATGGATATGAAAAACTGTTTTTT. Translating gives CASSSTDGYEKLFF.